These 4 T cell receptor beta chains came from one sample sequenced in a study of shared clonotypes between healthy human individuals. Generated by immunoSEQ multiplex PCR, the TCRdb table keeps only in-frame clones and is missing some. The sample has about 460,000 clones, 70% to 80% seen once. Sequenced material: PBMCs. These receptors were obtained from a woman aged 40 to 49 in good health. Some clones in this sample may be carry-over from other donors' samples.

This chain joins TRBV27 and TRBJ2-5, with D hard to call. This CDR3 spans 13 amino acids. From germline, CDR1 is MNHEY and CDR2 SMNVEV (reference sequence). Trimming took 3 bases from V and 3 from J, leaving 8 bases between them. CDR3 loop: CASSFGPEETQYF. The CDR3 nucleotides read TGTGCCAGCAGTTTCGGGCCCGAAGAGACCCAGTACTTC.

The rearrangement links TRBV7-2 to TRBJ2-5; 7 nucleotides agree with TRBD1. In germline, CDR1 is SGHTA, CDR2 FQGNSA. The CDR3 extends over 14 amino acids. J gave up 5 bases and V 5 bases, and 8 bases lay outside the gene matches. This chain's CDR3 is CASSVTGTAETQYF. In DNA form, the CDR3 reads TGTGCCAGCAGCGTAACCGGGACAGCTGAGACCCAGTACTTC.

This chain connects TRBV29-1 to TRBJ2-1; possibly TRBD2 for D (7 bases). The CDR3 has 15 residues. Trimming took 7 bases from V and 4 from J, leaving 20 bases between them. In germline, CDR1 is SQVTM, CDR2 ANQGSEA. CDR3 coding DNA: TGCAGCGGTAAACTAGGGGGGGACGGGTACAATGAGCAGTTCTTC. It codes for CSGKLGGDGYNEQFF.

V is TRBV12-2 and J is TRBJ1-1. TRBV12-2 is classified as a pseudogene. This CDR3 spans 16 amino acids. CDR3 protein: CASRYFRQFPNTEAFF. In DNA form, the CDR3 reads TGTGCAAGTCGCTACTTTAGGCAGTTTCCGAACACTGAAGCTTTCTTT.